The TCR beta chain described here comes from a study of T cells after somatic rescue of genetic block. This clone was recorded only once. Assay used: immunoSEQ multiplex PCR; TCRdb lists only in-frame clones, some missing. The sample holds 10,000 to 15,000 clones; roughly 70% are singletons and the top ten take more than 10%. V shed 0 bases, J shed 6 bases, and the junction held 5 bases outside the gene matches. Germline CDR1 and CDR2: MNHEY and SVGAGI. The CDR3 is made up of 16 amino acids. Sequenced material: peripheral blood mononuclear cells (PBMCs). This TCR was recovered from a boy aged 5-17 years. The rearrangement joins TRBV6-5 to TRBJ1-2; 12 bases map to TRBD1. The CDR3 bases are TGTGCCAGCAGTTACTCGGGGACAGGGGGCCTTCATGGCTACACCTTC. Protein: CASSYSGTGGLHGYTF.